One sample yielded the 23 T cell receptor beta chains listed below, sequenced in a study of cytomegalovirus exposure and HLA in healthy donors. Amplification used 60 Vbeta primers and 13 Jbeta primers. The data were produced by immunoSEQ multiplex PCR, yet TCRdb's version contains in-frame clones alone and is incomplete. The data contain tens of thousands of clones, 60% to 80% of them singletons. Sample: PBMCs. These receptors all stem from a woman aged 35 to 49 in good health and CMV-seropositive.

This sequence joins TRBV25-1 and TRBJ1-1; D is possibly TRBD1 (6 bases). This CDR3 is built from 12 residues. Looked up from germline, CDR1 is MGHDK and CDR2 is SYGVNS. Trimming left V 8 bases short and J 9 bases short, with 16 bases between. CDR3 protein: CASGRRGMQAFF. Here the CDR3 DNA reads TGTGCCAGCGGAAGAAGGGGGATGCAAGCTTTCTTT.

This rearrangement joins TRBV6-1 to TRBJ1-1, with D hard to call. V dropped 1 base and J dropped 5 bases, with 8 bases sitting between them. This CDR3 is built from 13 residues. Per the germline V gene, CDR1 is MNHNS and CDR2 is SASEGT. DNA of the CDR3: TGTGCCAGCAGTGAAGTAGCCTTAACTGAAGCTTTCTTT. It yields the protein CASSEVALTEAFF.

As regards this clone: At one end, the junction sequence differs from germline, possibly due to a read error. V gene TRBV30 combines with J gene TRBJ2-1; D perhaps matches TRBD2 (7 bases). Germline-derived CDR1 and CDR2 are GTSNPN and SVGIG (reference sequence). CDR3 size: 15 residues. The CDR3 DNA reads TGTGCCTTGTCCCGATCCAGCGGGATGCGAGGGGGGAAGGTCTTC. Amino acid sequence: CALSRSSGMRGGKVF.

The chain joins TRBV30 to TRBJ1-5; D might be TRBD1 (6 bases). This CDR3 contains 13 residues. Per the germline V gene, CDR1 is GTSNPN and CDR2 is SVGIG (reference sequence). V gave up 0 bases and J gave up 5 bases, with 8 bases separating them. The CDR3 DNA reads TGTGCCTGGAGTGTGTCAGGGGATCAGCCCCAGCATTTT. As protein: CAWSVSGDQPQHF.

The chain has TRBV6-6 and TRBJ1-5; no definite D call. Germline V gives CDR1 MNHNY, CDR2 SVGAGI (reference sequence). This CDR3 comprises 14 residues. The V gene lost 5 bases and the J gene lost 0 bases, with 8 bases spanning the gap. CDR3 nucleotides: TGTGCCAGCAGTAAAGACAATAGCAATCAGCCCCAGCATTTT. Protein product: CASSKDNSNQPQHF.

The table lists this clone with a count of one. This rearrangement joins TRBV5-6 to TRBJ1-2, with TRBD1 matching over 7 bases. In germline, CDR1 is SGHDT, CDR2 YYEEEE. J was trimmed by 3 bases and V by 3 bases; bases with no gene match: 14. This CDR3 is built from 17 residues. In DNA, the CDR3 is TGTGCCAGCAGCTCACAGGGGTCCAGGTTCGGGGACTATGGCTACACCTTC. It is translated as CASSSQGSRFGDYGYTF.

The chain links TRBV5-1 to TRBJ2-7; TRBD1 matches 9 bases. Trimming cost V 1 base and J 5 bases; bases outside gene matches: 7. Germline-derived CDR1 and CDR2 are SGHRS and YFSETQ. The CDR3 length is 15 residues. The CDR3 loop reads CASSLQGTGLDEQYF. In DNA, the CDR3 is TGCGCCAGCAGCTTGCAGGGGACAGGGCTGGACGAGCAGTACTTC. Drawing the rest from reference TRBV5-1 and TRBJ2-7, the complete variable domain is KAGVTQTPRYLIKTRGQQVTLSCSPISGHRSVSWYQQTPGQGLQFLFEYFSETQRNKGNFPGRFSGRQFSNSRSEMNVSTLELGDSALYLCASSLQGTGLDEQYFGPGTRLTVT.

J is TRBJ2-3 and V is TRBV7-9, with D unclear. From germline, CDR1 is SEHNR and CDR2 FQNEAQ (reference sequence). V was cut by 7 bases and J by 3 bases, with 8 bases left in between. CDR3 size: 12 residues. This chain's CDR3 is CASKWATDTQYF. CDR3 DNA sequence: TGTGCCAGCAAATGGGCGACAGATACGCAGTATTTT.

The chain carries TRBV5-1 and TRBJ1-1, with 7 bases lining up with TRBD1. After removal of 4 bases from V and 5 bases from J, the junction contained 11 bases not matched to a gene. Germline values: CDR1 SGHRS, CDR2 YFSETQ. This CDR3 has 15 amino acids. The CDR3 sequence: CASSPGRGGRTEAFF. The CDR3 DNA follows: TGCGCCAGCAGCCCGGGGAGAGGGGGCAGGACTGAAGCTTTCTTT.

This chain links TRBV2 with TRBJ2-2, with D perhaps matching TRBD1 (6 bases). Trimming cost V 8 bases and J 1 base, with 11 bases left between them. CDR1 is SNHLY, CDR2 FYNNEI, per germline. The CDR3 length is 14 residues. CDR3 residues: CASVWGQNTGELFF. CDR3 nucleotides: TGTGCCAGCGTCTGGGGACAGAACACCGGGGAGCTGTTTTTT.

The chain joins TRBV4-1 to TRBJ1-6; D possibly corresponds to TRBD1 (5 bases). The V gene's germline CDR1 is MGHRA and CDR2 YSYEKL. This CDR3 region has 18 residues. V was clipped by 0 bases and J by 4 bases, with 16 bases between them. The CDR3 loop reads CASSQENTLGQYNSPLHF. CDR3 coding DNA: TGCGCCAGCAGCCAAGAAAATACGTTAGGACAATATAATTCACCCCTCCACTTT.

The gene calls are TRBV30 and TRBJ2-5; TRBD1 is a possible D gene (6 bases). The closer fit of TRBJ2-7 to the DNA end suggests the J call may be wrong. CDR1 and CDR2 from the germline V gene are GTSNPN and SVGIG (reference sequence). The CDR3 extends over 12 amino acids. CDR3 bases: TGTGCCTGGAAGGACAGTACCTACGAGCAGTACTTC. Translating it yields CAWKDSTYEQYF.

This clone was observed a few times. The chain has TRBV2 and TRBJ2-5, with 8 bases aligning to TRBD1. The CDR3 consists of 14 residues. The germline V gene encodes CDR1 SNHLY and CDR2 FYNNEI. Unmatched junction bases numbered 8, after V lost 5 bases and J lost 6 bases. The CDR3 protein is CASSWEQGGQTQYF. The DNA of the CDR3 is TGTGCCAGCAGTTGGGAACAGGGGGGACAGACCCAGTACTTC.

The V call is TRBV2, the J call TRBJ1-2, with 9 bases lining up with TRBD1. Germline loops: CDR1 SNHLY, CDR2 FYNNEI. V dropped 7 bases and J dropped 6; count of bases not matched to a gene: 6. The CDR3 contains 13 residues. The CDR3 spells CASNTGTGNGYTF. CDR3 DNA sequence: TGTGCCAGCAATACCGGGACAGGGAATGGCTACACCTTC.

This chain joins TRBV7-2 and TRBJ1-5, with D possibly TRBD1 on 5 matching bases. CDR1 SGHTA and CDR2 FQGNSA come from the germline V gene. Trimming removed 3 bases at V and 0 bases at J, with 15 bases between. CDR3 size: 17 residues. CDR3 loop: CASSLARTGDSNQPQHF. As DNA, the CDR3 is TGTGCCAGCAGCTTGGCGAGGACGGGGGATAGCAATCAGCCCCAGCATTTT.

This chain connects TRBV6-1 to TRBJ2-1; 9 bases are shared with TRBD1. The V gene's germline CDR1 is MNHNS and CDR2 SASEGT. With 7 bases clipped from V and 6 bases from J, the junction kept 7 bases outside the gene matches. The CDR3 has 14 amino acids. In DNA, the CDR3 is TGTGCCAGCACCGACAGGGGGTTTCGCAATGAGCAGTTCTTC. It encodes CASTDRGFRNEQFF.

V gene TRBV30 combines with J gene TRBJ2-5, with TRBD1 as a possible D gene (8 bases). The CDR3 extends over 14 amino acids. Per the germline V gene, CDR1 is GTSNPN and CDR2 is SVGIG (reference sequence). Trimming pared 2 bases from V and 9 bases from J, leaving 19 bases between. The CDR3 DNA reads as TGTGCCTGGAGTTTTTCCTTACAGGGGGGGTCCCAGTACTTC. Its translation is CAWSFSLQGGSQYF.

The J gene is TRBJ1-1, the V gene TRBV5-4; TRBD1 matches 7 bases. Losses at the gene ends were 6 bases for V and 2 bases for J; bases not matched to a gene: 4. Germline CDR1 is SGHNT and CDR2 is YYREEE (reference sequence). The CDR3 is made up of 13 amino acids. The CDR3 spells CASKTGSNTEAFF. DNA of the CDR3: TGTGCCAGCAAGACAGGGAGTAACACTGAAGCTTTCTTT.

The chain carries TRBV6-1 and TRBJ1-2; D is undetermined. CDR1 is MNHNS, CDR2 SASEGT, per germline. Between the trimmed V and J ends, which lost 4 bases and 4 bases, there was a span of 10 bases. The CDR3 is 13 residues long. CDR3 sequence reads: CASSVAGGYGYTF. CDR3 sequence (DNA): TGTGCCAGCAGTGTTGCGGGAGGCTATGGCTACACCTTC.

The chain uses TRBV30 and TRBJ1-3; D is unresolved. V gave up 3 bases and J gave up 3 bases, with 9 bases separating them. Looked up from germline, CDR1 is GTSNPN and CDR2 is SVGIG (reference sequence). CDR3 size: 13 residues. As DNA, the CDR3 is TGTGCCTGGAGAGAGGGAGGTGGAAACACCATATATTTT. It yields the protein CAWREGGGNTIYF.

There are a few counts of this clone. This sequence joins TRBV6-5 and TRBJ2-7, with 7 positions matching TRBD1. Trimming cost V 6 bases and J 4 bases; bases outside gene matches: 6. CDR3 size: 13 residues. Germline CDR1 MNHEY, CDR2 SVGAGI. CDR3: CASSVTGRYEQYF. The CDR3 DNA follows: TGTGCCAGCAGCGTGACAGGGCGATACGAGCAGTACTTC.

The chain uses TRBV9 and TRBJ2-1, with D tentatively TRBD2 (6 bases). With 3 bases removed from V and 8 bases from J, the gap between germline ends came to 15 bases. This CDR3 has 14 residues. Germline assignment: CDR1 SGDLS and CDR2 YYNGEE. The CDR3, as DNA: TGTGCCAGCAGCGAGGGGAGGACCCACCATGAGCAGTTCTTC. Amino acid sequence: CASSEGRTHHEQFF.

This clone is a singleton in its sample. The chain couples TRBV18 to TRBJ2-1; 9 bases match TRBD2. This CDR3 has 15 amino acids. CDR1 and CDR2 (germline): KGHSH, LQKENI. The V and J ends lost 4 bases and 4 bases, in that order; junction bases with no gene match: 5. The CDR3 nucleotides are TGTGCCAGCTCACAAAGCGGGAGGCTGTACAATGAGCAGTTCTTC. Amino acids: CASSQSGRLYNEQFF.